The 6 T cell receptor beta chains presented below share a single source sample, sequenced in a study of a mutant IDH1 vaccine in newly diagnosed glioma. Produced via immunoSEQ multiplex PCR; TCRdb's table is partial and in-frame only. Of 30,000 to 40,000 clones detected, around 81% appear once; the ten largest clones hold 12%. The antigens for these receptors are not known. Time point meaning: week 5, during vaccination. Topical imiquimod was applied with each vaccine dose, which held 300 ug of mutant IDH1 20-mer peptide. Sequenced material: PBMCs, taken from a glioma patient whose treatment included an IDH1 peptide vaccine. The receptors were sampled from a man between 45 and 60 years old with glioma.

This chain connects TRBV19 to TRBJ2-1; 7 nucleotides agree with TRBD2. The CDR3 runs 14 residues. After removal of 9 bases from V and 4 bases from J, the junction contained 9 bases not matched to a gene. The germline CDR1 and CDR2 sequences are LNHDA and SQIVND (reference sequence). The CDR3: CASVAGGSYNEQFF. The CDR3 DNA is TGTGCCAGCGTTGCTGGCGGGAGTTACAATGAGCAGTTCTTC.

This clone was picked up a small number of times. This CDR3 is CASNSYMNTEAFF. CDR3 nucleotide sequence: TGTGCCAGCAACAGCTACATGAACACTGAAGCTTTCTTT. V usage is TRBV2 and J usage is TRBJ1-1; D unresolved. This CDR3 spans 13 amino acids. The germline V and J ends were trimmed by 7 bases and 0 bases, with 9 bases remaining between them. The germline gives CDR1 SNHLY, CDR2 FYNNEI.

The chain carries TRBV4-2 and TRBJ2-7; either TRBD1 or TRBD2 may fit D (6 bases each). This CDR3 has 20 residues. Trimming removed 0 bases at V and 3 bases at J, with 27 bases between. Germline CDR1 LGHNA, CDR2 YNFKEQ. CDR3: CASSQERGTTSSLSVYEQYF. CDR3 DNA: TGTGCCAGCAGCCAAGAACGCGGGACAACTTCTAGTCTATCCGTCTACGAGCAGTACTTC.

By share, this clone counts as medium-sized. The J gene is TRBJ2-7, the V gene TRBV2, with 8 positions matching TRBD1. This CDR3 region has 14 residues. Germline assignment: CDR1 SNHLY and CDR2 FYNNEI. V was clipped by 5 bases and J by 0 bases; unmatched bases: 3. CDR3 DNA: TGTGCCAGCAGTAACAGGGGGAGCTCCTACGAGCAGTACTTC. Encoded protein: CASSNRGSSYEQYF. The full variable domain, in which reference TRBV2 and TRBJ2-7 provide the parts outside the CDR3, is EPEVTQTPSHQVTQMGQEVILRCVPISNHLYFYWYRQILGQKVEFLVSFYNNEISEKSEIFDDQFSVERPDGSNFTLKIRSTKLEDSAMYFCASSNRGSSYEQYFGPGTRLTVT.

This clone was seen a handful of times. The rearrangement links TRBV2 to TRBJ2-2; possible D gene TRBD1, 5 bases. Germline V gene data show CDR1 as SNHLY and CDR2 as FYNNEI. Trimming shortened V by 3 bases and J by 5 bases, and 10 bases separated the two germline ends. This CDR3 has 14 residues. DNA for the CDR3: TGTGCCAGCAGTGATTTTGGGGCAACCGGGGAGCTGTTTTTT. It specifies CASSDFGATGELFF. The full variable domain, in which reference TRBV2 and TRBJ2-2 provide the parts outside the CDR3, is EPEVTQTPSHQVTQMGQEVILRCVPISNHLYFYWYRQILGQKVEFLVSFYNNEISEKSEIFDDQFSVERPDGSNFTLKIRSTKLEDSAMYFCASSDFGATGELFFGEGSRLTVL.

The genes are TRBV6-5 and TRBJ2-6, with D tentatively TRBD2 (5 bases). Germline V gene data show CDR1 as MNHEY and CDR2 as SVGAGI. The CDR3 is made up of 15 amino acids. Trimming removed 6 bases at V and 2 bases at J, with 11 bases between. This CDR3 is CASSPGDPGANVLTF. CDR3 coding DNA: TGTGCCAGCAGCCCCGGGGATCCTGGGGCCAACGTCCTGACTTTC.